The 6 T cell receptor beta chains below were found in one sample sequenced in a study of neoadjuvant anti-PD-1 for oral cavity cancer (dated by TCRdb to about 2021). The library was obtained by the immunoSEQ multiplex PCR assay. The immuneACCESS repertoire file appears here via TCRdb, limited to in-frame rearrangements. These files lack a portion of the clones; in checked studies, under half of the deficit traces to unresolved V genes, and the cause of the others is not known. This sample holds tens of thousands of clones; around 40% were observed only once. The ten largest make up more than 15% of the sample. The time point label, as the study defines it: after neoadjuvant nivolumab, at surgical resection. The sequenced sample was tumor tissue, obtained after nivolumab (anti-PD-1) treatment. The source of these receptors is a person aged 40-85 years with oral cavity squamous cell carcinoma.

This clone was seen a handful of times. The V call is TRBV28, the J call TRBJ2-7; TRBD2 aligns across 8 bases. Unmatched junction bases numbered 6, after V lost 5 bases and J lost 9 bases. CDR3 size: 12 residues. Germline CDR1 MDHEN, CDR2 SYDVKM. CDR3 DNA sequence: TGTGCCAGCAGTCCCTCGGCGGGGGGGCAGTACTTC. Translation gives CASSPSAGGQYF. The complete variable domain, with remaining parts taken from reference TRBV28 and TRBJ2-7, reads DVKVTQSSRYLVKRTGEKVFLECVQDMDHENMFWYRQDPGLGLRLIYFSYDVKMKEKGDIPEGYSVSREKKERFSLILESASTNQTSMYLCASSPSAGGQYFGPGTRLTVT.

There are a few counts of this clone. CDR3 in DNA: TGCGCCAGCAGCCTGGGACAGTACACAGATACGCAGTATTTT. Encoded protein: CASSLGQYTDTQYF. J is TRBJ2-3 and V is TRBV5-1, with 7 nucleotides matching TRBD1. V lost 4 bases and J lost 2; bases outside the gene matches: 4. CDR1 and CDR2 (germline): SGHRS, YFSETQ. The CDR3 length is 14 residues. Looking up the rest from reference TRBV5-1 and TRBJ2-3 gives the full variable domain: KAGVTQTPRYLIKTRGQQVTLSCSPISGHRSVSWYQQTPGQGLQFLFEYFSETQRNKGNFPGRFSGRQFSNSRSEMNVSTLELGDSALYLCASSLGQYTDTQYFGPGTRLTVL.

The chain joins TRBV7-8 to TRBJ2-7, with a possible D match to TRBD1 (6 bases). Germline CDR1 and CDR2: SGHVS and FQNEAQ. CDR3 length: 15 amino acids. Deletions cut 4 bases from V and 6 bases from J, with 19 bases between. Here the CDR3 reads CASSYVPGEFGEQYF. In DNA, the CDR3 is TGTGCCAGCAGCTACGTCCCAGGGGAATTTGGCGAGCAGTACTTC.

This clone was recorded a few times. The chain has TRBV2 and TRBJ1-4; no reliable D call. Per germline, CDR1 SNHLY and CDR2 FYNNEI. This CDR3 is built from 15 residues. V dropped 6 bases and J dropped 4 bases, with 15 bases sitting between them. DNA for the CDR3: TGTGCCAGCAGACCTTCGGGAGGAGATAATGAAAAACTGTTTTTT. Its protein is CASRPSGGDNEKLFF.

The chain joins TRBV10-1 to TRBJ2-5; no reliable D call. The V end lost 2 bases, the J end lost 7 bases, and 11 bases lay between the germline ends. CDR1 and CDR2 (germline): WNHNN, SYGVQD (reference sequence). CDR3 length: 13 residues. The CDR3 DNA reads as TGCGCCAGCAGTGAGACGTTAGAGGCGACCCAGTACTTC. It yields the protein CASSETLEATQYF.

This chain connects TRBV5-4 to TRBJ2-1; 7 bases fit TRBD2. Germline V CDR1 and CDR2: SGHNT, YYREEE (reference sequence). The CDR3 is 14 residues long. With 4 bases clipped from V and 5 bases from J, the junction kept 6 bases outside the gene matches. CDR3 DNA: TGTGCCAGCAGCCCGGGACTATCGGACAATGAGCAGTTCTTC. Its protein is CASSPGLSDNEQFF.